This is a list of T cell receptor beta chains from one sample in a study of T-cell memory formation after mild COVID-19. TCRdb reprocessed the 5' RACE reads with MiXCR, giving one entry per CDR3 protein. Among over 45,000 distinct CDR3 sequences listed, roughly 26% were seen once. The sequenced sample was PBMCs or a T cell subset sorted from them (not recorded which). These receptors were obtained from a young man who had mild COVID-19 (a few samples of this study predate the infection). Cell type and time point are not known. CDR3s include the opening cysteine and the closing phenylalanine or tryptophan. The D gene is left open where the match is weak. Rows may omit the clone size; those that give it use once, few, many or a size class.

size | J | D | V | length | DNA | CDR3
. | TRBJ1-5 | . | TRBV7-9 | 11 | TGTGCCAGCAGCTCTCCCGGTGCCCAGCATTTT | CASSSPGAQHF
. | TRBJ2-1 | . | TRBV5-6 | 14 | TGTGCCAGCAGCCACGAGGGACGGCCCAATGAGCAGTTCTTC | CASSHEGRPNEQFF
few | TRBJ2-2 | . | TRBV2 | 15 | TGTGCCAGCAGAACTGGGGTAACGAACACCGGGGAGCTGTTTTTT | CASRTGVTNTGELFF
. | TRBJ1-2 | . | TRBV10-3 | 14 | TGTGCCATCAGTCCCTCAGGGGAAAACTATGGCTACACCTTC | CAISPSGENYGYTF
few | TRBJ1-2 | TRBD1 | TRBV12-3/TRBV12-4 | 12 | TGTGCCAGCGGCCAGGGGGTTTATGGCTACACCTTC | CASGQGVYGYTF
. | TRBJ1-1 | TRBD1 | TRBV4-3 | 13 | TGCGCCAGCAGCCACACAGGGGACACTGAAGCTTTCTTT | CASSHTGDTEAFF
. | TRBJ2-5 | TRBD1 | TRBV18 | 14 | TGTGCCAGCTCGAGACAGGGAGAGCAGGAGACCCAGTACTTC | CASSRQGEQETQYF
large | TRBJ2-1 | . | TRBV7-3 | 15 | TGTGCCAGCAGCCGAGGGGCCTCCGGGTACAATGAGCAGTTCTTC | CASSRGASGYNEQFF
. | TRBJ2-3 | . | TRBV6-2/TRBV6-3 | 13 | TGTGCCAGCAGTTATTTCATGGTGGATACGCAGTATTTT | CASSYFMVDTQYF
few | TRBJ2-1 | . | TRBV7-3 | 15 | TGTGCCAGCAGCTCGGCGGAGAGTCCCTACAATGAGCAGTTCTTC | CASSSAESPYNEQFF
few | TRBJ1-2 | . | TRBV12-3/TRBV12-4 | 13 | TGTGCCAGCAGTTTAGGGACCTCCTATGGCTACACCTTC | CASSLGTSYGYTF
. | TRBJ2-3 | TRBD1 | TRBV13 | 17 | TGTGCCAGCAGCCATCTAGTGGGGGGACAGGGCACAGATACGCAGTATTTT | CASSHLVGGQGTDTQYF
. | TRBJ2-3 | TRBD2 | TRBV12-3/TRBV12-4 | 16 | TGTGCCAGCAGCCGAGGACTAGCGGGAGGTCTAGATACGCAGTATTTT | CASSRGLAGGLDTQYF
few | TRBJ2-5 | TRBD2 | TRBV20-1 | 17 | TGCAGTGCCGCGGGACTAGCGGGGGGGGTGTGGGCAGAGACCCAGTACTTC | CSAAGLAGGVWAETQYF
. | TRBJ1-1 | . | TRBV27 | 13 | TGTGCCAGCAGTGACAGGTCGGACACTGAAGCTTTCTTT | CASSDRSDTEAFF
once | TRBJ1-5 | . | TRBV7-9 | 13 | TGTGCCAGCAGCTTAGCGGGGGGACAGCCCCAGCATTTT | CASSLAGGQPQHF